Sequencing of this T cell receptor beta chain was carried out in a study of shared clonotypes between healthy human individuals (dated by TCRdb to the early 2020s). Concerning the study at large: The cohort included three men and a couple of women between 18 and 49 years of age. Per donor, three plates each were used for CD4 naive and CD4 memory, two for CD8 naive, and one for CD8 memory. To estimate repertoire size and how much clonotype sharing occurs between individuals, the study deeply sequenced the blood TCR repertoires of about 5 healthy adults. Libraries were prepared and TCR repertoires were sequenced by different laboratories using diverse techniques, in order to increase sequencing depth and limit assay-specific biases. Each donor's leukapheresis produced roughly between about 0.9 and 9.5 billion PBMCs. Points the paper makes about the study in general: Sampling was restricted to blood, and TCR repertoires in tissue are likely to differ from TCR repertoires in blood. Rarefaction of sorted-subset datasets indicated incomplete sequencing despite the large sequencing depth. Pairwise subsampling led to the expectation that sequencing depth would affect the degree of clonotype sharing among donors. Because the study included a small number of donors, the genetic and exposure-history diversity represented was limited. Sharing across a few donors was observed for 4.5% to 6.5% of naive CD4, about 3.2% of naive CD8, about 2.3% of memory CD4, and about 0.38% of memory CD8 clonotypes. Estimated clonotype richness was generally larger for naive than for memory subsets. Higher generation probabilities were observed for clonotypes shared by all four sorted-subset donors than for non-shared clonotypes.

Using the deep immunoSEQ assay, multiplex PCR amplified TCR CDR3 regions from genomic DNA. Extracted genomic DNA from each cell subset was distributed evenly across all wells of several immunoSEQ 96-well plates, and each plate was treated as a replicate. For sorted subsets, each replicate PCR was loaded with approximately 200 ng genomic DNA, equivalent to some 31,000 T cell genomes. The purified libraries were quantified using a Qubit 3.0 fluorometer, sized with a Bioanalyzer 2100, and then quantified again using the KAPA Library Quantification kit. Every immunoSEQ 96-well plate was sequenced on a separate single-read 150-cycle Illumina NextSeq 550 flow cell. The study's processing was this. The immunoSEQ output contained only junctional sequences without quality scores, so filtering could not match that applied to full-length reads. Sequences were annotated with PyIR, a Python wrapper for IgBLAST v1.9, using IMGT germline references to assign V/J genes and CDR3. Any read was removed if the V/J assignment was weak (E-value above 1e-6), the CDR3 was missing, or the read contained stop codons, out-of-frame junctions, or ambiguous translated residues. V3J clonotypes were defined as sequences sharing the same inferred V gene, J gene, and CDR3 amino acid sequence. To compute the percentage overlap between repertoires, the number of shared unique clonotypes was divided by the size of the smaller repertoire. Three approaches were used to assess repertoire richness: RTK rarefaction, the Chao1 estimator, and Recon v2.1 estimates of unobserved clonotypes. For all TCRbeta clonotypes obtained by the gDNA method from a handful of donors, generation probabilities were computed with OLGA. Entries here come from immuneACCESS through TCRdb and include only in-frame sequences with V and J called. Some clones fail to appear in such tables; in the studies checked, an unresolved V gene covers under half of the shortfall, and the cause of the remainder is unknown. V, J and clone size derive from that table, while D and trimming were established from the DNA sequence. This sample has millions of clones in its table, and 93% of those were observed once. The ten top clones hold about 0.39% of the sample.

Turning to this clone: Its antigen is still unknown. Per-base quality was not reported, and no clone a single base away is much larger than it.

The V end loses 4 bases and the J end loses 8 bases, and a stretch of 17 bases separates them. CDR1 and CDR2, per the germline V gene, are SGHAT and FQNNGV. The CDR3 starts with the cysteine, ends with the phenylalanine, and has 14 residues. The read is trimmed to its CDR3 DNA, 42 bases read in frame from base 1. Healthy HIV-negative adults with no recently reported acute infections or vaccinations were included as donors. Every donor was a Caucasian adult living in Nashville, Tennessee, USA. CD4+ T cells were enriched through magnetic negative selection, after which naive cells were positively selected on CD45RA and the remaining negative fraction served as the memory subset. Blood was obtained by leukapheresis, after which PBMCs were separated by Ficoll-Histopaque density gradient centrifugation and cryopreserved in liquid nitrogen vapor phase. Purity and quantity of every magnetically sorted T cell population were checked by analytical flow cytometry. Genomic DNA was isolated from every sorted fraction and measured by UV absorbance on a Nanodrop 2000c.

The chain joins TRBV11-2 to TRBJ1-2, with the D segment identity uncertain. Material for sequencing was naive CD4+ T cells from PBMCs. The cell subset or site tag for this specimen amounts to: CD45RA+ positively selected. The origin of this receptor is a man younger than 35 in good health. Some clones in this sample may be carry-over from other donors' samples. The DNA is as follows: TGTGCCAGCAGCTCGTCCCTGGGAGGTAGGGGCTACACCTTC. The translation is CASSSSLGGRGYTF.